This TCR beta chain was documented in a study of blood T cell repertoires in COVID-19. The CDR3 loop spans 15 amino acids. Per the germline V gene, CDR1 is SGHDT and CDR2 is YYEEEE. V gave up 0 bases and J gave up 4 bases; unmatched junction bases: 3. This table comes from immunoSEQ multiplex PCR, and its TCRdb copy is limited to in-frame clones, with some not included. This table holds about 150,000 clones, 80% found once. This chain connects TRBV5-6 to TRBJ1-2; TRBD1 matches at 10 bases. The sequenced material came from peripheral blood. The sequence derives from a man between 60 and 70 years old with acute or convalescent COVID-19. CDR3 sequence: CASSLGQGAIYGYTF. CDR3 bases: TGTGCCAGCAGCTTGGGACAGGGGGCGATCTATGGCTACACCTTC. The full variable domain, completed using reference TRBV5-6 and TRBJ1-2, is DAGVTQSPTHLIKTRGQQVTLRCSPKSGHDTVSWYQQALGQGPQFIFQYYEEEERQRGNFPDRFSGHQFPNYSSELNVNALLLGDSALYLCASSLGQGAIYGYTFGSGTRLTVV.